The T cell receptor (beta chain) described here comes from a study of yellow fever vaccine responses in identical twins (dated by TCRdb to 2016 to 2019). About the full investigation: In the study, vaccine-responding T cell clones were precisely tracked in identical twins.

Paper-wide results and their limitations: The authors reported that the T cell response to vaccination in identical twins appeared partly convergent and partly personalized.

Receptors were amplified or captured by RT-PCR. The sample was run on an Illumina HiSeq 2500. TCRdb trimmed the raw reads at Q25, called clones with MiXCR and kept productive beta chains. Each entry merges the rows of one CDR3 protein and shows their most common DNA and genes. The sample records roughly 2,700 distinct CDR3 sequences, approximately 90% of which are singletons. Approximately 2% of the sample comes from the top ten. According to the germline V gene (reference sequence), CDR1 reads SGHAT and CDR2 reads FQDESV. V and J are truncated by 5 bases and 0 bases respectively, leaving an intervening sequence of 16 bases. The cysteine opens and the phenylalanine closes a CDR3 of 17 amino acids. CDR3 DNA only is kept here, 51 bases in frame from base 1. This clonotype was recorded once. Its antigen is not yet known. Base qualities were left out, and no much larger clone turns up one base away. One read provides weak support.

Here the chain combines TRBV11-1 and TRBJ1-4; a tentative D match to TRBD1 spans 5 bases. The clonotype originates from a female donor who received the yellow fever vaccine. The sample in question was T cells from blood (PBMCs), unsorted or a sorted subset (not recorded which), obtained before or after yellow fever vaccination (not recorded which). The CDR3 is CASSLGIDSSTNEKLFF. The nucleotides read TGTGCCAGCAGCCTTGGGATCGACAGCTCAACTAATGAAAAACTGTTTTTT.